The 26 T cell receptor beta chains listed next were all sequenced from one sample in a study of Graves' ophthalmopathy and Graves' hyperthyroidism. Amplified TCR beta CDR3 regions were obtained using RNA transcripts as template. First-round RT-PCR employed HTBI primers, with a second-round multiplex PCR after it. TCRdb analysed the multiplex PCR reads with MiXCR anew, one entry per CDR3 protein. Among 560,000 or so distinct CDR3 sequences listed, under 40% were seen once. Sequencing was carried out using peripheral blood or thyroid tissue (not recorded which). These receptors were collected from an adult man with Graves' hyperthyroidism.

This sequence joins TRBV10-3 and TRBJ1-6; D unclear. This CDR3 contains 12 residues. CDR1 ENHRY and CDR2 SYGVKD come from the germline V gene. The V end was cut by 2 bases, the J end by 8 bases, with 4 bases between. For the CDR3, the DNA is TGTGCCATCAGTGAGAGGGATTCACCCCTCCACTTT. Its protein product is CAISERDSPLHF.

This clonotype was recorded once. This chain uses TRBV25-1 with TRBJ2-1, with a possible D match to TRBD1 (5 bases). Trimming pared 4 bases from V and 2 bases from J, leaving 15 bases between. This CDR3 is 16 amino acids long. Germline CDR1 and CDR2: MGHDK and SYGVNS. As DNA, the CDR3 is TGTGCCAGCAGTGTGACTTGGGGCAGCCCCTACAATGAGCAGTTCTTC. Encoded protein: CASSVTWGSPYNEQFF.

The chain joins TRBV5-1 to TRBJ2-7; 7 nucleotides match TRBD2. Judging by the DNA end, TRBJ2-1 fits better; the J call may be wrong. The CDR3 runs to 15 residues. Per the germline V gene, CDR1 is SGHRS and CDR2 is YFSETQ. The CDR3 region has the DNA TGCGCCAGCAGGCCGTCGGGAGGATCCTACAATGAGCAGTTCTTC. As protein: CASRPSGGSYNEQFF.

The chain combines TRBV12-3 or TRBV12-4 with TRBJ2-2; D not certain. The CDR3 sequence is 15 residues long. V lost 6 bases, J lost 1 base, and 12 bases lay in between. The CDR3 sequence is CASSLTAKNTGELFF. The CDR3 nucleotides read TGTGCCAGCAGCTTAACGGCGAAGAACACCGGGGAGCTGTTTTTT.

The sample holds a few counts of this clonotype. The V call is TRBV19, the J call TRBJ1-1; D gene unclear. Trimming removed 2 bases from V and 8 bases from J, with 9 bases in between. The CDR3 covers 12 residues. Germline V gene lookup returns CDR1 LNHDA and CDR2 SQIVND (reference sequence). CDR3 coding DNA: TGTGCCAGTAGTATATCCCGCCAGGAAGCTTTCTTT. This encodes CASSISRQEAFF.

In its sample, this clonotype was seen a few times. The chain employs TRBV6-1 and TRBJ1-5; D unresolved. In germline, CDR1 is MNHNS, CDR2 SASEGT. There are 13 residues in the CDR3. Trimming took 5 bases from V and 4 from J, leaving 9 bases between them. CDR3 nucleotides: TGTGCCAGCAGTTCCGCGGGGAATCAGCCCCAGCATTTT. Translation gives CASSSAGNQPQHF.

This clonotype was picked up many times. The rearrangement links TRBV24-1 to TRBJ2-2, with a weak D call TRBD1 (6 bases). The CDR3 consists of 16 residues. Deletions cut 9 bases from V and 1 base from J, with 17 bases between. CDR1 is KGHDR, CDR2 SFDVKD, per germline. In DNA, the CDR3 is TGTGCCACCGGGGTAAGCAGGGGTGAGAACACCGGGGAGCTGTTTTTT. Protein product: CATGVSRGENTGELFF.

This clonotype came up many times. The chain recombines TRBV10-3 with TRBJ2-5; D gene ambiguous. V lost 3 bases and J lost 5, with 4 bases in between. From germline, CDR1 is ENHRY and CDR2 SYGVKD. CDR3 size: 11 residues. DNA of the CDR3: TGTGCCATCAGTGATATGGAGACCCAGTACTTC. It yields the protein CAISDMETQYF.

In its sample, this clonotype was seen once. A read error is possible here, since a much larger clone lies one base away. The genes are TRBV7-4 and TRBJ2-7; 12 bases align to TRBD1. V dropped 6 bases and J dropped 3; count of bases not matched to a gene: 6. There are 15 residues in the CDR3. Germline V gene lookup returns CDR1 SGHVT and CDR2 SQSDAQ. In nucleotides, the CDR3 is TGTGCCAGCAGTGAAGGGGACAGGGGGCTCTACGAGCAGTACTTC. Protein sequence: CASSEGDRGLYEQYF.

V gene TRBV15 combines with J gene TRBJ2-2; 8 nucleotides align to TRBD1. CDR1 LNHNV and CDR2 YYDKDF come from the germline V gene (reference sequence). This CDR3 spans 14 amino acids. V lost 6 bases, J lost 4 bases, and 4 bases stayed unmatched. The DNA of the CDR3 is TGTGCCACCAGGACAGGGGCGAGCACCGGGGAGCTGTTTTTT. This encodes CATRTGASTGELFF. The full variable domain, completed using reference TRBV15 and TRBJ2-2, is DAMVIQNPRYQVTQFGKPVTLSCSQTLNHNVMYWYQQKSSQAPKLLFHYYDKDFNNEADTPDNFQSRRPNTSFCFLDIRSPGLGDTAMYLCATRTGASTGELFFGEGSRLTVL.

This clonotype was observed many times. One end of the junction is discordant with germline, which a read error may explain. This rearrangement joins TRBV20-1 to TRBJ1-4; tentatively, D is TRBD1 (6 bases). In germline, CDR1 is DFQATT, CDR2 SNEGSKA (reference sequence). The CDR3 length is 13 residues. CDR3 DNA sequence: TGCAGTGCTAGAGATACTGGGGGCAAGGTCAACCTTTTT. Its translation: CSARDTGGKVNLF.

This chain uses TRBV18 with TRBJ2-7, with 8 bases aligning to TRBD1. Trimming at V came to 3 bases and at J to 7 bases, leaving 5 bases not matched to a gene. Germline CDR1 is KGHSH and CDR2 is LQKENI. This CDR3 contains 13 residues. The CDR3 DNA is TGTGCCAGCTCACCCAGGGGGCTGCAAGAGCAGTACTTC. As protein: CASSPRGLQEQYF.

The chain links TRBV6-5 to TRBJ2-1, with D maybe TRBD1 (6 bases). CDR1 is MNHEY, CDR2 SVGAGI, per germline. The CDR3 consists of 14 residues. With 6 bases removed from V and 5 bases from J, the gap between germline ends came to 14 bases. The CDR3 region is CASRLIAGDNEQFF. CDR3 DNA sequence: TGTGCCAGCAGACTAATCGCAGGGGACAATGAGCAGTTCTTC.

This clonotype came up many times. One junction end does not reproduce the germline sequence, and a read error may be involved. Here the CDR3 reads CASSLGRQGGCF. The CDR3, as DNA: TGTGCCAGCAGTTTGGGTCGACAGGGCGGTTGTTTT. The rearrangement uses TRBV12-3 or TRBV12-4 and TRBJ1-3; 7 nucleotides match TRBD1. The CDR3 runs 12 residues.

This clonotype occurred many times. The chain employs TRBV12-3 or TRBV12-4 and TRBJ2-7, with 10 bases fitting TRBD1. The CDR3 runs 15 residues. Germline trimming cut 4 bases from V and 4 bases from J; bases unmatched to any gene: 7. As DNA, the CDR3 is TGTGCCAGCAGTTCAGGGGGGACAGGGGATTACGAGCAGTACTTC. Its protein product is CASSSGGTGDYEQYF.

V is TRBV7-2 and J is TRBJ1-4, with D unresolved. This CDR3 spans 14 amino acids. V dropped 1 base and J dropped 4 bases, with 7 bases sitting between them. Germline values: CDR1 SGHTA, CDR2 FQGNSA. In DNA, the CDR3 is TGTGCCAGCAGCTTAGAGGGTGGTAATGAAAAACTGTTTTTT. Translation: CASSLEGGNEKLFF.

This clonotype was seen more than once but under ten times. A clone one base away is much larger, so this may be a read error. The chain recombines TRBV7-9 with TRBJ2-7, with 9 nucleotides matching TRBD1. Germline lookup yields CDR1 SEHNR and CDR2 FQNEAQ (reference sequence). The CDR3 has 12 residues. V shed 6 bases, J shed 6 bases, and the junction held 3 bases outside the gene matches. The CDR3 spells CASSGDRVEQYF. Written as DNA, the CDR3 is TGTGCCAGCAGTGGGGACAGGGTCGAGCAGTACTTC.

The chain carries TRBV7-9 and TRBJ2-6; D perhaps matches TRBD1 (6 bases). The CDR3 length is 14 residues. Trimming pared 2 bases from V and 6 bases from J, leaving 8 bases between. The germline gives CDR1 SEHNR, CDR2 FQNEAQ (reference sequence). The DNA for the CDR3 is TGTGCCAGCAGCTTACCGGGACAGGCCAACGTCCTGACTTTC. Protein product: CASSLPGQANVLTF.

This chain links TRBV19 with TRBJ1-1, with D unclear. Germline values: CDR1 LNHDA, CDR2 SQIVND (reference sequence). V lost 7 bases and J lost 0, with 6 bases in between. The CDR3 consists of 12 residues. CDR3 protein: CASMNVNTEAFF. In nucleotides, the CDR3 is TGTGCCAGTATGAACGTGAACACTGAAGCTTTCTTT.

This clonotype was observed a single time. The rearrangement uses TRBV7-9 and TRBJ1-1; 7 positions match TRBD1. Germline CDR1 and CDR2: SEHNR and FQNEAQ (reference sequence). The trim removed 6 bases at V and 4 bases at J, leaving 8 bases unmatched. The CDR3 consists of 14 residues. DNA of the CDR3: TGTGCCAGCAGTTCCGGGACAGTCTTCACTGAAGCTTTCTTT. It yields the protein CASSSGTVFTEAFF.

This clonotype has more than one count but fewer than ten. The genes are TRBV4-1 and TRBJ2-5, with 11 nucleotides matching TRBD1. V lost 3 bases, J lost 5 bases, and 5 bases stayed unmatched. In germline, CDR1 is MGHRA, CDR2 YSYEKL. The CDR3 has 15 residues. CDR3 DNA sequence: TGCGCCAGCAGCCACGGACAGGGGGCTTGGGAGACCCAGTACTTC. Translating gives CASSHGQGAWETQYF.

This clonotype came up a few times. The chain uses TRBV11-2 and TRBJ2-7; no reliable D call. Trimming left V 6 bases short and J 0 bases short, with 15 bases between. The germline V gene encodes CDR1 SGHAT and CDR2 FQNNGV. This CDR3 has 15 residues. The CDR3 here is CASRDPRKSSYEQYF. In DNA form, the CDR3 reads TGTGCCAGCAGGGATCCCAGGAAAAGCTCCTACGAGCAGTACTTC.

Points on this clonotype: A junction end diverges from the germline sequence, so it may reflect a read error. The chain joins TRBV7-8 to TRBJ2-7; tentative D call: TRBD2 (6 bases). CDR1 is SGHVS, CDR2 FQNEAQ, per germline. This CDR3 has 16 amino acids. As DNA, the CDR3 is TGTGCCAGCAGCGGTAGCCTCAGGGACTTCAGCTACGAGCAGTGCTTC. Protein product: CASSGSLRDFSYEQCF.

The rearrangement joins TRBV20-1 to TRBJ1-2, with no clear D. Trimming took 6 bases from V and 2 from J, leaving 13 bases between them. Germline V gene sequence: CDR1 DFQATT, CDR2 SNEGSKA (reference sequence). This CDR3 spans 13 amino acids. CDR3 DNA sequence: TGCAGTGCCCCCCCCAGAGGGAACTATGGCTACACCTTC. Its protein is CSAPPRGNYGYTF.

The chain joins TRBV25-1 to TRBJ2-5, with a weak D call TRBD1 (5 bases). V lost 3 bases to trimming and J lost 2 bases, with 10 bases between them. Germline V lookup: CDR1 MGHDK, CDR2 SYGVNS. CDR3 length equals 14 residues. Written as DNA, the CDR3 is TGTGCCAGCAGTGACCAGGGATTTCAAGAGACCCAGTACTTC. Translated, it gives CASSDQGFQETQYF.

The chain is built from TRBV7-8 and TRBJ1-2, with a weak D call TRBD1 (5 bases). The CDR3 covers 13 residues. V lost 3 bases to trimming and J lost 8 bases, with 13 bases between them. The germline gives CDR1 SGHVS, CDR2 FQNEAQ. The CDR3 DNA sequence: TGTGCCAGCAGCTTCGGGGCTAGCGGGGGCTACACCTTC. It translates to CASSFGASGGYTF.